This T cell receptor (beta chain) stems from a study of Tregs in tolerant kidney transplant recipients. The study, taken as a whole, reports: Some patients' samples used different primers over time, so nucleotide sequences weren't comparable.

With regard to this clone: No antigen is known for it.

Measured with immunoSEQ multiplex PCR; TCRdb has only the in-frame clones, and not every one. The sample contains 98,000 or so clones, roughly 90% of which appear only once. Unstimulated regulatory T cells (CD4+CD25+CD127-), CD4+CD25- non-regulatory cells, CD4 and CD8 cells were FACS-sorted from thawed PBMCs. Germline values: CDR1 WNHNN, CDR2 SYGVQD (reference sequence). The CDR3 is made up of 18 amino acids. With 0 bases clipped from V and 7 bases from J, the junction kept 12 bases outside the gene matches. The J gene is TRBJ2-1, the V gene TRBV10-1; TRBD2 agrees at 10 bases. This TCR was sampled from a human donor who received a combined kidney and bone marrow transplant. The sample was CD4+ T cells from blood, taken before the transplant. The CDR3 nucleotides read TGCGCCAGCAGTGAGTCGGTCCGGACTAGCGGCCTTAGTAATGAGCAGTTCTTC. Encoded protein: CASSESVRTSGLSNEQFF.